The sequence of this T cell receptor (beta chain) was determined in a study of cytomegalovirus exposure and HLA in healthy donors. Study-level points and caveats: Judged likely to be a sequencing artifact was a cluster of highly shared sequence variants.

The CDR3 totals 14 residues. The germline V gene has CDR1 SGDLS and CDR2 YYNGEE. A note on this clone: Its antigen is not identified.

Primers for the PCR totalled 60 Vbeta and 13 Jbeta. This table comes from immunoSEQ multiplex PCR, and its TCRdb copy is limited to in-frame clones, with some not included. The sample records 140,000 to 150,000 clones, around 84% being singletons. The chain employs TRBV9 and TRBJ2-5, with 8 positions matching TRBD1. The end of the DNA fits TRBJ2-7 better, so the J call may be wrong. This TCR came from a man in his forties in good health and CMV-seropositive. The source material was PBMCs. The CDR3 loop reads CASSVGTGGGEQYF. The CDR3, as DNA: TGTGCCAGCAGCGTAGGAACAGGGGGAGGCGAGCAGTACTTC.